These 25 T cell receptor beta chains originate from one sample sequenced in a study of OX40 agonist ivuxolimab in advanced cancers. Assay: immunoSEQ multiplex PCR; the TCRdb copy retains only in-frame clones and omits some. The data hold about 68,000 clones, with over 80% observed a single time. Specimen: CD4+ or CD8+ T cells sorted from blood, collected in a trial of the OX40 agonist ivuxolimab. The receptors derive from an adult with an advanced solid tumor such as melanoma, head and neck, liver or kidney cancer.

The CDR3 protein is CSVAGGGLSYEQYF. CDR3 nucleotide sequence: TGCAGCGTCGCCGGAGGGGGGCTCTCCTACGAGCAGTACTTC. The V gene is TRBV29-1, the J gene TRBJ2-7, with D perhaps TRBD1 or TRBD2 (6 bases each). From germline, CDR1 is SQVTM and CDR2 ANQGSEA. The V end was cut by 6 bases, the J end by 0 bases, with 15 bases between. This CDR3 is 14 amino acids long.

The chain uses TRBV6-6 and TRBJ1-1, with D unresolved. The germline V gene has CDR1 MNHNY and CDR2 SVGAGI (reference sequence). V lost 2 bases and J lost 1, with 8 bases in between. The CDR3 is 14 amino acids. The CDR3 is CASSYTIKNTEAFF. Written as DNA, the CDR3 is TGTGCCAGCAGTTACACGATTAAGAACACTGAAGCTTTCTTT.

CDR3 in amino acids: CASSYSRGPYEQYF. The CDR3 DNA is TGTGCCAGCAGTTATTCCAGGGGCCCCTACGAGCAGTACTTC. The chain links TRBV6-5 to TRBJ2-7; the D gene is possibly TRBD1 (6 bases). Per the germline V gene, CDR1 is MNHEY and CDR2 is SVGAGI. The CDR3 length is 14 residues. With 3 bases removed from V and 2 bases from J, the gap between germline ends came to 11 bases.

The DNA for the CDR3 is TGTGCCAGCAGCCAAGCAGGACTAGCGGGAGAGCGCAATGAGCAGTTCTTC. Amino acid sequence: CASSQAGLAGERNEQFF. The chain recombines TRBV4-2 with TRBJ2-1; the match to TRBD2 covers 13 bases. Looked up from germline, CDR1 is LGHNA and CDR2 is YNFKEQ. CDR3 length: 17 amino acids. With 1 base clipped from V and 6 bases from J, the junction kept 6 bases outside the gene matches.

The chain recombines TRBV14 with TRBJ1-1; D ambiguous. There are 15 residues in the CDR3. Germline lookup yields CDR1 SGHDN and CDR2 FVKESK. The V gene lost 1 base and the J gene lost 3 bases, with 12 bases spanning the gap. The CDR3 sequence: CASSQALGAYTEAFF. The CDR3, as DNA: TGTGCCAGCAGCCAAGCTCTAGGAGCGTACACTGAAGCTTTCTTT.

The chain employs TRBV7-2 and TRBJ2-1, with 12 bases matching TRBD2. The CDR3 covers 17 residues. Germline trimming cut 5 bases from V and 0 bases from J; bases unmatched to any gene: 5. The V gene's germline CDR1 is SGHTA and CDR2 FQGNSA. CDR3 region: CASSRTSGTSSYNEQFF. CDR3 DNA: TGTGCCAGCAGCCGGACTAGCGGGACGAGCTCCTACAATGAGCAGTTCTTC.

The J gene is TRBJ2-3, the V gene TRBV19; a possible D gene is TRBD1 (8 bases). The V gene lost 6 bases and the J gene lost 3 bases, with 19 bases spanning the gap. Germline V gene data show CDR1 as LNHDA and CDR2 as SQIVND (reference sequence). This CDR3 comprises 16 residues. The DNA of the CDR3 is TGTGCCAGTAGGGGTACAGGGGGAGGGACGACAGATACGCAGTATTTT. It is translated as CASRGTGGGTTDTQYF.

In DNA, the CDR3 is TGTGCCAGCATCCTGTCAGGGACAGTTAACTATGGCTACACCTTC. It codes for CASILSGTVNYGYTF. The chain uses TRBV28 and TRBJ1-2; 7 nucleotides agree with TRBD1. The length of the CDR3 is 15 residues. Germline values: CDR1 MDHEN, CDR2 SYDVKM. The junction had 9 bases not matched to a gene; V was cut back by 7 bases and J by 1 base.

The chain recombines TRBV7-6 with TRBJ1-4; perhaps TRBD1 as D (5 bases). The V gene's germline CDR1 is SGHVS and CDR2 FNYEAQ. The CDR3 is 15 amino acids. The V and J ends lost 0 bases and 8 bases respectively, with 13 bases between them. CDR3 sequence reads: CASSLATGVGEKLFF. The CDR3 DNA is TGTGCCAGCAGCTTAGCGACGGGGGTGGGCGAAAAACTGTTTTTT.

The rearrangement uses TRBV6-5 and TRBJ2-3, with 7 nucleotides matching TRBD1. The junction had 5 bases not matched to a gene; V was cut back by 6 bases and J by 5 bases. In germline, CDR1 is MNHEY, CDR2 SVGAGI. This CDR3 region has 13 residues. This CDR3 is CASRPDRRDTQYF. Here the CDR3 DNA reads TGTGCCAGCAGGCCGGACAGGCGAGATACGCAGTATTTT.

V gene TRBV30 combines with J gene TRBJ1-4, with TRBD1 matching over 7 bases. The CDR3 sequence is 13 residues long. From germline, CDR1 is GTSNPN and CDR2 SVGIG (reference sequence). The V and J ends lost 3 bases and 8 bases, in that order; junction bases with no gene match: 6. The CDR3 region has the DNA TGTGCCTGGAGGGAGACAGGGAGAGAAAAACTGTTTTTT. This translates into CAWRETGREKLFF.

The gene calls are TRBV2 and TRBJ2-7, with unresolved D. Trimming stripped 1 base from V and 3 bases from J, with 10 bases between. Germline assignment: CDR1 SNHLY and CDR2 FYNNEI. The CDR3 has 14 amino acids. CDR3: CASSEGARVYEQYF. In DNA, the CDR3 is TGTGCCAGCAGTGAAGGGGCAAGAGTCTACGAGCAGTACTTC.

This chain connects TRBV27 to TRBJ2-1, with 12 bases that match TRBD2. Germline CDR1 is MNHEY and CDR2 is SMNVEV (reference sequence). CDR3 length: 17 amino acids. V gave up 2 bases and J gave up 3 bases; unmatched junction bases: 5. DNA of the CDR3: TGTGCCAGCAGTTTACGCGGACTAGCGGGGATCTACAATGAGCAGTTCTTC. Translating it yields CASSLRGLAGIYNEQFF.

The V and J genes are TRBV27 and TRBJ2-3; the D is unclear. CDR1 is MNHEY and CDR2 is SMNVEV in the germline V gene (reference sequence). This CDR3 contains 16 residues. Trimming removed 3 bases at V and 3 bases at J, with 16 bases between. The CDR3 here is CASSFGRNQRTDTQYF. For the CDR3, the DNA is TGTGCCAGCAGTTTTGGGCGGAACCAACGGACAGATACGCAGTATTTT.

CDR3 sequence reads: CASSPSTGYGTEAFF. The CDR3, as DNA: TGTGCCAGCAGCCCGTCGACAGGGTACGGCACTGAAGCTTTCTTT. The chain couples TRBV5-6 to TRBJ1-1, with 7 nucleotides matching TRBD1. This CDR3 is built from 15 residues. CDR1 is SGHDT, CDR2 YYEEEE, per germline. Trimming cost V 4 bases and J 4 bases; bases outside gene matches: 10. Full variable domain (rest looked up from reference TRBV5-6 and TRBJ1-1): DAGVTQSPTHLIKTRGQQVTLRCSPKSGHDTVSWYQQALGQGPQFIFQYYEEEERQRGNFPDRFSGHQFPNYSSELNVNALLLGDSALYLCASSPSTGYGTEAFFGQGTRLTVV.

The gene calls are TRBV5-1 and TRBJ1-1; TRBD1 matches at 7 bases. V dropped 4 bases and J dropped 3; count of bases not matched to a gene: 6. Germline CDR1 SGHRS, CDR2 YFSETQ. There are 14 residues in the CDR3. CDR3 nucleotide sequence: TGCGCCAGCAGCGTACAGGGGAGGGACACTGAAGCTTTCTTT. It translates to CASSVQGRDTEAFF.

The chain recombines TRBV6-6 with TRBJ2-1; tentative D call: TRBD1 (5 bases). Germline V gene sequence: CDR1 MNHNY, CDR2 SVGAGI (reference sequence). The CDR3 has 14 residues. V lost 2 bases, J lost 2 bases, and 7 bases lay in between. In nucleotides, the CDR3 is TGTGCCAGCAGTTACGACAGCCCCTACAATGAGCAGTTCTTC. Translated: CASSYDSPYNEQFF.

This clone appeared a single time. This chain links TRBV11-2 with TRBJ1-5; unclear D gene. The V end lost 1 base, the J end lost 3 bases, and 10 bases lay between the germline ends. This CDR3 comprises 15 residues. Germline CDR1 is SGHAT and CDR2 is FQNNGV. The CDR3 DNA follows: TGTGCCAGCAGCTTAGGTGAAGGACCCAATCAGCCCCAGCATTTT. Translation gives CASSLGEGPNQPQHF.

The J gene is TRBJ2-7, the V gene TRBV5-5, with 8 bases lining up with TRBD2. Germline V gene data show CDR1 as SGHKS and CDR2 as YYEKEE (reference sequence). J gave up 6 bases and V 3 bases, and 17 bases lay outside the gene matches. The CDR3 has 17 residues. The CDR3 nucleotides are TGTGCCAGCAGCTCTTCGGCCGGGACTAGGACCTTCTCCGAGCAGTACTTC. Protein: CASSSSAGTRTFSEQYF.

This clone was found once. The chain carries TRBV10-1 and TRBJ1-1, with D tentatively TRBD1 (5 bases). The CDR3 consists of 13 residues. Looked up from germline, CDR1 is WNHNN and CDR2 is SYGVQD (reference sequence). V dropped 6 bases and J dropped 0 bases, with 8 bases sitting between them. CDR3 amino acids: CASSPGLNTEAFF. The CDR3 region has the DNA TGCGCCAGCAGCCCGGGGCTGAACACTGAAGCTTTCTTT.

The J gene is TRBJ1-5, the V gene TRBV15; D gene unclear. V was pared by 7 bases and J by 9 bases, with 7 bases between. Germline V gene lookup returns CDR1 LNHNV and CDR2 YYDKDF (reference sequence). This CDR3 region has 10 residues. CDR3 amino acids: CATMTRPQHF. In DNA, the CDR3 is TGTGCCACCATGACTAGGCCCCAGCATTTT.

The chain combines TRBV5-1 with TRBJ1-1; TRBD1 might be the D (6 bases). The CDR3 spans 13 residues. Per the germline V gene, CDR1 is SGHRS and CDR2 is YFSETQ. V dropped 1 base and J dropped 8 bases, with 12 bases sitting between them. The CDR3 is CASSLSQGHEAFF. CDR3 nucleotides: TGCGCCAGCAGCTTGAGTCAGGGACACGAAGCTTTCTTT. Filled out from reference TRBV5-1 and TRBJ1-1, the complete variable domain reads KAGVTQTPRYLIKTRGQQVTLSCSPISGHRSVSWYQQTPGQGLQFLFEYFSETQRNKGNFPGRFSGRQFSNSRSEMNVSTLELGDSALYLCASSLSQGHEAFFGQGTRLTVV.

The chain recombines TRBV9 with TRBJ2-3, with 9 bases fitting TRBD2. Germline-derived CDR1 and CDR2 are SGDLS and YYNGEE. The ends lost 4 bases at V and 3 bases at J; junction bases unmatched: 6. This CDR3 has 15 residues. DNA for the CDR3: TGTGCCAGCAGCCCTCGAGCGGGAGGAACAGATACGCAGTATTTT. It translates to CASSPRAGGTDTQYF.

The chain is built from TRBV28 and TRBJ2-4, with unresolved D. V was clipped by 3 bases and J by 0 bases, with 12 bases between them. This CDR3 contains 16 residues. From germline, CDR1 is MDHEN and CDR2 SYDVKM. CDR3 in amino acids: CASSFYPSQAKNIQYF. CDR3 in DNA: TGTGCCAGCAGTTTCTACCCGTCCCAAGCCAAAAACATTCAGTACTTC.

V is TRBV6-6 and J is TRBJ2-5, with D possibly being TRBD2 (7 bases). Trimming left V 3 bases short and J 1 base short, with 15 bases between. The germline V gene encodes CDR1 MNHNY and CDR2 SVGAGI (reference sequence). CDR3 length: 16 amino acids. The DNA for the CDR3 is TGTGCCAGCAGTTATATTGGGGGAGGGGGCCAAGAGACCCAGTACTTC. Translating it yields CASSYIGGGGQETQYF.